This TCR beta chain was identified in a study of OX40 agonist ivuxolimab in advanced cancers. Study context: The diagnoses of dose-escalation patients were hepatocellular carcinoma, melanoma, renal cell or head and neck cancer.

Method: immunoSEQ multiplex PCR; TCRdb's copy keeps in-frame clones and lacks some. The data hold 70,000 to 85,000 clones, with 80% to 90% observed a single time. Comment on this clone: Its cognate antigen is unknown.

Notes on the study in general: Antigen specificity of clonally expanded peripheral T cells was not established.

From germline, CDR1 is SGHRS and CDR2 YFSETQ. This CDR3 region has 14 residues. V lost 1 base to trimming and J lost 4 bases; unmatched junction nucleotides: 3. The origin of this receptor is an adult with an advanced solid tumor such as melanoma, head and neck, liver or kidney cancer. The rearrangement joins TRBV5-1 to TRBJ1-2, with 8 nucleotides matching TRBD1. The specimen comprised CD4+ or CD8+ T cells sorted from blood, sampled in a trial of the OX40 agonist ivuxolimab. The CDR3 sequence is CASSLSGQAYGYTF. The CDR3, as DNA: TGCGCCAGCAGCTTGTCGGGACAGGCCTATGGCTACACCTTC.